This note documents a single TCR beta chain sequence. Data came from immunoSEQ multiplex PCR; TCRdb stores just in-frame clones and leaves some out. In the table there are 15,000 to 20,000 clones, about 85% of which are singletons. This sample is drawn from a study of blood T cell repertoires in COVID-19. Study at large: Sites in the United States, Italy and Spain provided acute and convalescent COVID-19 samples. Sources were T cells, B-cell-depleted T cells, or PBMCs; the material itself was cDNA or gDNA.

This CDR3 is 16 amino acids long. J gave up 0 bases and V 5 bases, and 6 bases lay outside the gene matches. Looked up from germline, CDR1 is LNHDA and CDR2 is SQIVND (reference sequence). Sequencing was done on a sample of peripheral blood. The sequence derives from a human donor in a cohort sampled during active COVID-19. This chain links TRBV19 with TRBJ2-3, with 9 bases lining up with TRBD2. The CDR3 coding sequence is TGTGCCAGTAGTCGCTCCAGCGGGGGGAGCACAGATACGCAGTATTTT. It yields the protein CASSRSSGGSTDTQYF. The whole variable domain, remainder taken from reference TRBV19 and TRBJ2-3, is DGGITQSPKYLFRKEGQNVTLSCEQNLNHDAMYWYRQDPGQGLRLIYYSQIVNDFQKGDIAEGYSVSREKKESFPLTVTSAQKNPTAFYLCASSRSSGGSTDTQYFGPGTRLTVL.